This T cell receptor beta chain is from a study of shared clonotypes between healthy human individuals. Once extracted for a subset, genomic DNA was divided evenly among several immunoSEQ plates. Produced via immunoSEQ multiplex PCR; TCRdb's table is partial and in-frame only. The table records about 2.3 million clones, 90% to 95% of them present only once. This clone was found once. Other DNA sequences of this sample code for an identical CDR3. Looked up from germline, CDR1 is SGHTA and CDR2 is FQGTGA. CDR3 size: 15 residues. With 5 bases removed from V and 2 bases from J, the gap between germline ends came to 13 bases.

The sequencing sample was made of naive CD4+ T cells from PBMCs. Subset specified: CD45RA+ positively selected. The receptor was isolated from a man aged 18 to 30 in good health. Some clones in this sample may be carry-over from other donors' samples. The chain links TRBV7-3 to TRBJ2-1; D may be TRBD2 (6 bases). This CDR3 reads CASSLGGVPYNEQFF. The CDR3 DNA sequence: TGTGCCAGCAGCCTCGGGGGAGTTCCCTACAATGAGCAGTTCTTC.